This TCR beta chain was recovered during a study of breast tumors, draining lymph nodes, adjacent tissues. Overall study findings and caveats: Data fit most tumor T cells coming from lymph node, expanding in tumor.

Samples came from axillary lymph nodes draining the breast cancer. TCRdb used MiXCR to reprocess the multiplex PCR reads, holding one entry per CDR3 protein. The sample carries about 100,000 distinct CDR3 sequences, less than 25% recorded once. V trimming: 6 bases; J trimming: 2 bases; junction bases outside the gene matches: 4. CDR1 and CDR2 from the germline V gene are MDHEN and SYDVKM. This CDR3 region has 15 residues. Remarks on this clonotype: What it binds is not known.

J is TRBJ2-7 and V is TRBV28; 13 nucleotides align to TRBD2. The source of this sequence is a female donor with breast cancer. Some clones in this sample may be carry-over from other donors' samples. The sample consisted of axillary lymph node tissue. The CDR3 DNA is TGTGCCAGCAGCCCCGGACTAGCGGGAGCCTACGAGCAGTACTTC. This sequence encodes CASSPGLAGAYEQYF.